The subject of this entry is one T cell receptor (beta chain). Its cognate antigen is unknown. The data were taken from a study of regulatory T cells in long-lasting Graves disease. The study, taken as a whole, reports: TRBV28 was favored in persistent disease, as were TRBJ1-2 and TRBJ2-5.

Time point defined: persistent/refractory GD, antithyroid drugs over 5 years with positive TRAb. PBMCs were the source of the RNA used for TCR sequencing. It was an endocrinology department in Xi'an, China, that provided the patients. Between the trimmed V and J ends, which lost 2 bases and 6 bases, there was a span of 8 bases. Germline assignment: CDR1 SGHKS and CDR2 YYEKEE (reference sequence). The CDR3 is 12 amino acids. TCR beta libraries were built with iRepertoire HTBI primers and Arm-PCR of CDR3 regions. How the authors handled the data: Identified across the samples were 60 to 70 TRBV segments and more than twelve TRBJ segments. TCRdb passed the multiplex PCR reads through MiXCR, listing each CDR3 protein once. TCRdb, rather than the study authors, made the V and J calls. The table includes over 650,000 distinct CDR3 sequences, about 30% detected once.

The receptor was isolated from a female donor with Graves disease. Source: peripheral blood mononuclear cells (PBMCs), taken when the disease was refractory, from a patient treated with antithyroid drugs. The rearrangement joins TRBV5-5 to TRBJ1-1; D perhaps matches TRBD1 (5 bases). The CDR3, as DNA: TGTGCCAGCAGCTTCAGGGTTTCTGAAGCTTTCTTT. Translation: CASSFRVSEAFF.